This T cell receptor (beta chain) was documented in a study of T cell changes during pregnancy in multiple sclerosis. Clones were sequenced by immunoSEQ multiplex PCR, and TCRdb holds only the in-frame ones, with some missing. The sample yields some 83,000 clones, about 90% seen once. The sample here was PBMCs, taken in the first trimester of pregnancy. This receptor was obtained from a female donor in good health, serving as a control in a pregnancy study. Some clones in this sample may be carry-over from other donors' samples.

CDR3 amino acids: CASSLAPPGGSTEAFF. CDR3 in DNA: TGCGCCAGCAGCTTGGCCCCCCCGGGGGGCAGCACTGAAGCTTTCTTT. The chain couples TRBV5-1 to TRBJ1-1; tentative D call: TRBD1 (6 bases). Germline values: CDR1 SGHRS, CDR2 YFSETQ. V lost 0 bases, J lost 4 bases, and 16 bases lay in between. The CDR3 has 16 residues.